This T cell receptor beta chain stems from a study of Graves' ophthalmopathy and Graves' hyperthyroidism. Study outcomes and limitations: The authors also found most expanded thyroid clonotypes above 0.001 frequency in blood.

RNA transcripts provided the template for amplifying TCR beta CDR3 regions. HTBI primers served in a first-round RT-PCR, which a second-round multiplex PCR followed. TCRdb analysed the multiplex PCR reads with MiXCR anew, one entry per CDR3 protein. The sample shows about 170,000 distinct CDR3 sequences, 30% to 45% of them seen only once. Other autoimmune diseases, uncontrolled infections, pregnancy or lactation led to the exclusion of patients. This clonotype appeared many times. As yet, its antigen is unknown. This CDR3 has 14 amino acids. CDR1 and CDR2 from the germline V gene are KGHDR and SFDVKD. Trimming shortened V by 4 bases and J by 5 bases, and 13 bases separated the two germline ends.

The rearrangement links TRBV24-1 to TRBJ1-2, with D maybe TRBD1 (5 bases). Sequencing was carried out using peripheral blood. The sequence was collected from a middle-aged woman with Graves' ophthalmopathy. CDR3 sequence (DNA): TGTGCCACCAGTGACCCCGGGACGCAGTATGGCTACACCTTC. Translation: CATSDPGTQYGYTF.